One sample yielded the 15 T cell receptor beta chains listed below, sequenced in a study of T cell responses to AZD1222 COVID-19 vaccine (TCRdb year 2021). The time point label on this specimen signifies: baseline before first vaccination. Preparation of the library involved the immunoSEQ multiplex PCR assay. Imported from immuneACCESS, the table was reduced by TCRdb to in-frame sequences with V and J called. These copies leave out some clones; in studies compared against another copy, an unresolved V gene accounts for under half, and the cause of the remainder is not known. Present in this sample are roughly 150,000 clones, 93% of which were seen just once. The ten largest clones take up about 5.1% of the sample. This specimen was peripheral blood, taken on day 0 of AZD1222 vaccination. These receptors all stem from an adult in good health.

V is TRBV5-6 and J is TRBJ2-1, with D perhaps given as TRBD1 or TRBD2 (5 bases each). The CDR3 spans 16 residues. With 4 bases removed from V and 5 bases from J, the gap between germline ends came to 19 bases. Per germline, CDR1 SGHDT and CDR2 YYEEEE. CDR3 DNA sequence: TGTGCCAGCAGCCCGGTGGGACGACTCCCCCACAATGAGCAGTTCTTC. The encoded protein is CASSPVGRLPHNEQFF.

This sequence joins TRBV2 and TRBJ1-4; D is perhaps TRBD1 (5 bases). Between the trimmed V and J ends, which lost 6 bases and 5 bases, there was a span of 7 bases. This CDR3 contains 12 residues. Per germline, CDR1 SNHLY and CDR2 FYNNEI. The CDR3 coding sequence is TGTGCCAGCAGGGGGCGAAATGAAAAACTGTTTTTT. Protein product: CASRGRNEKLFF.

The gene calls are TRBV11-2 and TRBJ1-1; no clear D gene. With 3 bases removed from V and 0 bases from J, the gap between germline ends came to 8 bases. Germline CDR1 is SGHAT and CDR2 is FQNNGV. This CDR3 contains 14 residues. The CDR3 coding sequence is TGTGCCAGCAGCTTGCAAGGAATGAACACTGAAGCTTTCTTT. Translation: CASSLQGMNTEAFF.

The genes are TRBV19 and TRBJ1-1; D gene unclear. The CDR3 totals 14 residues. Trimming stripped 4 bases from V and 1 base from J, with 10 bases between. Germline V gene lookup returns CDR1 LNHDA and CDR2 SQIVND (reference sequence). The CDR3 DNA reads as TGTGCCAGTAGTACCCGGGAGAGGAACACTGAAGCTTTCTTT. Translated, it gives CASSTRERNTEAFF.

V and J are TRBV19 and TRBJ2-1; D is ambiguous. Germline V gene sequence: CDR1 LNHDA, CDR2 SQIVND (reference sequence). Trimming took 4 bases from V and 6 from J, leaving 1 base between them. The CDR3 spans 10 residues. The CDR3 sequence: CASSSNEQFF. CDR3 coding DNA: TGTGCCAGTAGTAGCAATGAGCAGTTCTTC.

The genes are TRBV5-1 and TRBJ1-6; 9 nucleotides match TRBD1. Germline CDR1 SGHRS, CDR2 YFSETQ. There are 14 residues in the CDR3. The ends lost 5 bases at V and 9 bases at J; junction bases unmatched: 6. CDR3 sequence: CASRSGQGPSPLHF. The CDR3, as DNA: TGCGCCAGCAGATCGGGACAGGGTCCTTCACCCCTCCACTTT. Together with reference TRBV5-1 and TRBJ1-6, the CDR3 gives the full variable domain: KAGVTQTPRYLIKTRGQQVTLSCSPISGHRSVSWYQQTPGQGLQFLFEYFSETQRNKGNFPGRFSGRQFSNSRSEMNVSTLELGDSALYLCASRSGQGPSPLHFGNGTRLTVT.

As to this clone: The sample holds other DNA sequences that translate to the same CDR3. This rearrangement joins TRBV7-2 to TRBJ2-7, with D maybe TRBD2 (5 bases). CDR1 and CDR2 from the germline V gene are SGHTA and FQGNSA. Trimming stripped 1 base from V and 4 bases from J, with 11 bases between. CDR3 length: 14 residues. CDR3 bases: TGTGCCAGCAGCTTAGGGGCGGGTGGGTACGAGCAGTACTTC. Translated: CASSLGAGGYEQYF.

The gene calls are TRBV19 and TRBJ2-1; tentatively, D is TRBD2 (6 bases). V was clipped by 1 base and J by 4 bases, with 11 bases between them. The CDR3 spans 15 residues. CDR1 is LNHDA, CDR2 SQIVND, per germline (reference sequence). The CDR3 loop is CASSIVAGTYNEQFF. The DNA of the CDR3 is TGTGCCAGTAGTATAGTAGCAGGGACTTACAATGAGCAGTTCTTC.

This clone was recorded only once. The rearrangement uses TRBV6-7 and TRBJ1-3; D is uncertain. TRBV6-7 is an open reading frame, and its role is uncertain. The CDR3 totals 11 residues. The V end was cut by 5 bases, the J end by 4 bases, with 3 bases between. Here the CDR3 reads CASSRGNTIYF. Written as DNA, the CDR3 is TGTGCCAGCAGTCGAGGAAACACCATATATTTT.

V and J are TRBV19 and TRBJ1-2; D is uncertain. This CDR3 comprises 12 residues. Germline V CDR1 and CDR2: LNHDA, SQIVND (reference sequence). Trimming removed 2 bases at V and 1 base at J, with 2 bases between. The CDR3 coding sequence is TGTGCCAGTAGTATATATAACTATGGCTACACCTTC. Translating gives CASSIYNYGYTF.

This chain uses TRBV2 with TRBJ1-1; weak D call: TRBD1 (6 bases). The CDR3 is made up of 16 amino acids. Trimming stripped 4 bases from V and 0 bases from J, with 15 bases between. CDR1 is SNHLY and CDR2 is FYNNEI in the germline V gene. The CDR3 protein is CASSADLGHLNTEAFF. The CDR3 DNA reads as TGTGCCAGCAGTGCGGACTTGGGACACCTGAACACTGAAGCTTTCTTT.

V gene TRBV9 combines with J gene TRBJ2-3; possibly TRBD1 for D (5 bases). V was pared by 0 bases and J by 9 bases, with 11 bases between. CDR3 length: 13 residues. Germline lookup yields CDR1 SGDLS and CDR2 YYNGEE. CDR3 DNA: TGTGCCAGCAGCGTAGAAGGGGTAAAGACGCAGTATTTT. Its translation is CASSVEGVKTQYF.

The rearrangement uses TRBV28 and TRBJ2-6, with D tentatively TRBD2 (5 bases). The CDR3 sequence is 15 residues long. Trimming left V 6 bases short and J 1 base short, with 10 bases between. CDR1 and CDR2 (germline): MDHEN, SYDVKM. CDR3 nucleotide sequence: TGTGCCAGCAGGGCGGGCCCTTCTGGGGCCAACGTCCTGACTTTC. It encodes CASRAGPSGANVLTF.

The chain links TRBV21-1 to TRBJ1-4; TRBD1, the table's D call, was not compared with the DNA. TRBV21-1 represents a pseudogene. The CDR3 extends over 13 amino acids. CDR3 sequence: CASSKAWPEKLFF. The CDR3 DNA reads as TGTGCCAGCAGCAAAGCGTGGCCGGAAAAACTGTTTTTT.

V and J are TRBV27 and TRBJ2-7; 11 nucleotides line up with TRBD2. CDR1 and CDR2 from the germline V gene are MNHEY and SMNVEV (reference sequence). This CDR3 spans 15 amino acids. V dropped 3 bases and J dropped 4; count of bases not matched to a gene: 5. CDR3 in amino acids: CASSFTTSGGYEQYF. Here the CDR3 DNA reads TGTGCCAGCAGTTTTACCACTAGCGGGGGTTACGAGCAGTACTTC.